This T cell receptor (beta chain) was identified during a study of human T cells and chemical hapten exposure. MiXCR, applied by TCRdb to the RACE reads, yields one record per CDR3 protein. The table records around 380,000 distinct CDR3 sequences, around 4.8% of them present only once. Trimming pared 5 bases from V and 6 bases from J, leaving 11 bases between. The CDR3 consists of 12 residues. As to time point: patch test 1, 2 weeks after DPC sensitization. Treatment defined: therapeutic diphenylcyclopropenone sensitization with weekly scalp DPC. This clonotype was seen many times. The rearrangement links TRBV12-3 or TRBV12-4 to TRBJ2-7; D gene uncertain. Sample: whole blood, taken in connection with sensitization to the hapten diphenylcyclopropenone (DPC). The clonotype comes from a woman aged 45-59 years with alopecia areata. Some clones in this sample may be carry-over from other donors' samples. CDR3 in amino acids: CASSQWSSEQYF. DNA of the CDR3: TGTGCCAGCAGTCAATGGTCTTCCGAGCAGTACTTC.